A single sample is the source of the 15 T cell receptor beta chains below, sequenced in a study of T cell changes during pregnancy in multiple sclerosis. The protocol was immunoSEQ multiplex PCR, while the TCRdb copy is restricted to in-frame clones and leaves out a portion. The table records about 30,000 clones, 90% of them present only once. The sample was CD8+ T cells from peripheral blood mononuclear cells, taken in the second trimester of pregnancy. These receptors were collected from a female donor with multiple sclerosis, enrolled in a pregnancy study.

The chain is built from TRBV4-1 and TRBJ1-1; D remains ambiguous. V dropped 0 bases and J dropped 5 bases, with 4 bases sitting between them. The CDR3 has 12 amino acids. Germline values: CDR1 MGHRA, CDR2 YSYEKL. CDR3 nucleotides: TGCGCCAGCAGCCAAGAGGCTACTGAAGCTTTCTTT. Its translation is CASSQEATEAFF.

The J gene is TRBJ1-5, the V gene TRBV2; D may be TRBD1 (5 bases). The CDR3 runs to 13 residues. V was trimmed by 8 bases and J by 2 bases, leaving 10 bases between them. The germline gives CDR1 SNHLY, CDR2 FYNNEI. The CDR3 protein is CASVGAGNQPQHF. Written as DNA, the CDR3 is TGTGCCAGCGTAGGGGCGGGCAATCAGCCCCAGCATTTT. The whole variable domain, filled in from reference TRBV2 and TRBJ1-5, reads EPEVTQTPSHQVTQMGQEVILRCVPISNHLYFYWYRQILGQKVEFLVSFYNNEISEKSEIFDDQFSVERPDGSNFTLKIRSTKLEDSAMYFCASVGAGNQPQHFGDGTRLSIL.

In DNA form, the CDR3 reads TGTGCCTGGATGACCGGAAGCGGGAGGGCCAATGAGCAGTTCTTC. Its protein product is CAWMTGSGRANEQFF. The rearrangement joins TRBV30 to TRBJ2-1, with 10 bases that match TRBD2. CDR3 size: 15 residues. Per the germline V gene, CDR1 is GTSNPN and CDR2 is SVGIG (reference sequence). The trim removed 4 bases at V and 6 bases at J, leaving 9 bases unmatched.

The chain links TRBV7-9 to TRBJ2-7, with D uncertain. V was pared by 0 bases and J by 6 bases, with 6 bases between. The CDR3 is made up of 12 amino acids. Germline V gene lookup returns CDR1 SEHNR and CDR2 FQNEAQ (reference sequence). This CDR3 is CASSLALREQYF. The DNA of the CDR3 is TGTGCCAGCAGCTTAGCTCTGCGCGAGCAGTACTTC. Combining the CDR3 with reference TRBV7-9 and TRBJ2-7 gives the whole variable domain DTGVSQNPRHKITKRGQNVTFRCDPISEHNRLYWYRQTLGQGPEFLTYFQNEAQLEKSRLLSDRFSAERPKGSFSTLEIQRTEQGDSAMYLCASSLALREQYFGPGTRLTVT.

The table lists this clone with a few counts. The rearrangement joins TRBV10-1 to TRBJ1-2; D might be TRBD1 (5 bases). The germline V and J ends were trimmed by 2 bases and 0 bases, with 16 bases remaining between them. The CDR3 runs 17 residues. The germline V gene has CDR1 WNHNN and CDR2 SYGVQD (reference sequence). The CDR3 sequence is CASSENSGHISNYGYTF. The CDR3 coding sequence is TGCGCCAGCAGTGAGAATTCAGGACACATATCTAACTATGGCTACACCTTC.

CDR3 residues: CASSLFRDISYEQYF. CDR3 DNA: TGCGCCAGCAGCTTGTTTCGGGATATTTCCTACGAGCAGTACTTC. The chain links TRBV5-1 to TRBJ2-7; TRBD2 might be the D (5 bases). Trimming cost V 1 base and J 1 base, with 12 bases left between them. This CDR3 comprises 15 residues. Germline values: CDR1 SGHRS, CDR2 YFSETQ.

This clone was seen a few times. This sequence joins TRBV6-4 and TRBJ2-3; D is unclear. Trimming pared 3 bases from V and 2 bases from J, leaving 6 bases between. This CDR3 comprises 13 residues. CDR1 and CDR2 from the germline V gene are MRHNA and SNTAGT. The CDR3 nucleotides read TGTGCCAGCAGTGAGAGCAACACAGATACGCAGTATTTT. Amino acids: CASSESNTDTQYF.

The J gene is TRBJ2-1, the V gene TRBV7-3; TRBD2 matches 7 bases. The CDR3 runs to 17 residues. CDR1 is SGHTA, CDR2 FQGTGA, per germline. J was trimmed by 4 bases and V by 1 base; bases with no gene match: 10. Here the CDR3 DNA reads TGTGCCAGCAGCTTAAGTGGCGGGAGTCAGGCTTACAATGAGCAGTTCTTC. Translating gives CASSLSGGSQAYNEQFF.

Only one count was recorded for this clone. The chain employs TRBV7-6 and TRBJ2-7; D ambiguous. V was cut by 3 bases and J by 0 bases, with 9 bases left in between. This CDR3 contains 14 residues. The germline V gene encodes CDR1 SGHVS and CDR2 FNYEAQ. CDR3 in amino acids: CASSFGEASYEQYF. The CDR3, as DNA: TGTGCCAGCAGCTTTGGAGAGGCCTCCTACGAGCAGTACTTC.

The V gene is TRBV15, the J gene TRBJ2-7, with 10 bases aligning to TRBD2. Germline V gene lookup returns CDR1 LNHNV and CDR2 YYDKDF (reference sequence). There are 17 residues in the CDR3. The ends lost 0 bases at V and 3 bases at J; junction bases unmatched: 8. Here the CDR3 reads CATSRDVGTSAIYEQYF. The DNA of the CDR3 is TGTGCCACCAGCAGAGATGTGGGGACTAGCGCTATCTACGAGCAGTACTTC. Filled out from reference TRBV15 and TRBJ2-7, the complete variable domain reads DAMVIQNPRYQVTQFGKPVTLSCSQTLNHNVMYWYQQKSSQAPKLLFHYYDKDFNNEADTPDNFQSRRPNTSFCFLDIRSPGLGDTAMYLCATSRDVGTSAIYEQYFGPGTRLTVT.

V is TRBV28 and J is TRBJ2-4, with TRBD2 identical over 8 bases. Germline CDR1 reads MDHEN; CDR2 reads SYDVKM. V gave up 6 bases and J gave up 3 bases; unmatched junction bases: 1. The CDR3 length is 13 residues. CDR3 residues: CASSTSGKNIQYF. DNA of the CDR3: TGTGCCAGCAGCACTAGCGGCAAAAACATTCAGTACTTC.

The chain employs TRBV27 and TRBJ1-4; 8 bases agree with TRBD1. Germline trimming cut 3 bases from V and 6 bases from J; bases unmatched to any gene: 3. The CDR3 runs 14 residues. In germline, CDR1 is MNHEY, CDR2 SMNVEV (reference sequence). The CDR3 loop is CASSLTGADEKLFF. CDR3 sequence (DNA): TGTGCCAGCAGTTTGACAGGGGCAGATGAAAAACTGTTTTTT.

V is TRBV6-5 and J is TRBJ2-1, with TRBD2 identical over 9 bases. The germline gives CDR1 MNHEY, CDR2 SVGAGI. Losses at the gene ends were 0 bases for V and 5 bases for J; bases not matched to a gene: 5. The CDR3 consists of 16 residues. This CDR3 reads CASSYSMRGGHNEQFF. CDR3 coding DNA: TGTGCCAGCAGTTACTCGATGCGGGGGGGGCACAATGAGCAGTTCTTC.

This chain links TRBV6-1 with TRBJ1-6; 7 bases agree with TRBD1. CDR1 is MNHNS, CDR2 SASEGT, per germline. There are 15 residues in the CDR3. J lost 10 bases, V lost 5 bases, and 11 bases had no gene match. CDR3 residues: CASSKTGMPQSPLHF. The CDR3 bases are TGTGCCAGCAGTAAGACAGGGATGCCCCAGTCACCCCTCCACTTT.

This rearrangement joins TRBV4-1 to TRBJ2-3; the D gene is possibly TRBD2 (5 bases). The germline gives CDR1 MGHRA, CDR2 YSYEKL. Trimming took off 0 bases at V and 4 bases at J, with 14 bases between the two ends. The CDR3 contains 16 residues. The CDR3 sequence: CASSQDGGQEADTQYF. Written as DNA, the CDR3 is TGCGCCAGCAGCCAAGATGGTGGGCAGGAGGCAGATACGCAGTATTTT.